The 3 T cell receptor beta chains below all came from one sample that was sequenced in a study of vaccination and CD4 T cells after COVID-19. For these TCRs, the target antigens are not known. Oncomine TCR Beta short-read sequencing was applied to DNA from cultured CD4+ T cells. TCRdb processed the PCR reads anew with MiXCR; each CDR3 protein has one entry. The table shows about 2,300 distinct CDR3 sequences, with less than 40% occurring only once. Described treatment: approximately nine-day PBMC culture with coronavirus spike peptide pools or control peptides (ViraFEST assay). Samples of CD4+ T cells were obtained from the unexposed donor before the COVID-19 pandemic (2011-2018). Sequencing used CD4+ T cells from blood, cultured in vitro. These TCRs come from a human donor in good health.

The chain uses TRBV30 and TRBJ2-7; TRBD1 matches 10 bases. Germline assignment: CDR1 GTSNPN and CDR2 SVGIG (reference sequence). The CDR3 totals 13 residues. The junction had 3 bases not matched to a gene; V was cut back by 2 bases and J by 5 bases. The CDR3 here is CAWSFGTGDEQYF. In DNA form, the CDR3 reads TGTGCCTGGAGTTTTGGGACAGGGGACGAGCAGTACTTC.

The genes are TRBV6-1 and TRBJ1-1; TRBD1 might be the D (5 bases). V was pared by 0 bases and J by 5 bases, with 13 bases between. Germline-derived CDR1 and CDR2 are MNHNS and SASEGT. The CDR3 covers 15 residues. CDR3 sequence (DNA): TGTGCCAGCAGTGAAGCGGGCCAGGGAAGGACTGAAGCTTTCTTT. Translated, it gives CASSEAGQGRTEAFF.

The chain has TRBV19 and TRBJ1-2; 7 positions agree with TRBD1. V lost 3 bases to trimming and J lost 4 bases; unmatched junction nucleotides: 5. CDR3 length equals 14 residues. Germline CDR1 reads LNHDA; CDR2 reads SQIVND (reference sequence). In DNA, the CDR3 is TGTGCCAGTAGTATGGTGGGACAGACCTATGGCTACACCTTC. The encoded protein is CASSMVGQTYGYTF.